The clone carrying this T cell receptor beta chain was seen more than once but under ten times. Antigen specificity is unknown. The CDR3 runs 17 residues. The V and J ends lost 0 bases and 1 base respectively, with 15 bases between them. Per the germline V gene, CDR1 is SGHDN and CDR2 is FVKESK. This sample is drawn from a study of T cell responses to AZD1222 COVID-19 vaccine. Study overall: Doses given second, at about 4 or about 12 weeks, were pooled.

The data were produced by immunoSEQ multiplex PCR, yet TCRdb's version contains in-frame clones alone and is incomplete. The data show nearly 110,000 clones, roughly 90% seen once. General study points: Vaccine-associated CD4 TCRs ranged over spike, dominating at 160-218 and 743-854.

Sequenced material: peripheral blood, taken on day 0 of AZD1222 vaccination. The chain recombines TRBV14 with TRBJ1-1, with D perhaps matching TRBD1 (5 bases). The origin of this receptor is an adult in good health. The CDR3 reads CASSQDDSSNWNTEAFF. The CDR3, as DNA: TGTGCCAGCAGCCAAGATGACAGCTCGAATTGGAACACTGAAGCTTTCTTT.